The 18 T cell receptor beta chains in this list originate from one sample, sequenced in a study of cytomegalovirus exposure and HLA in healthy donors. Researchers ran the PCR with 60 Vbeta and 13 Jbeta primers. This table comes from immunoSEQ multiplex PCR, and its TCRdb copy is limited to in-frame clones, with some not included. The table includes about 110,000 clones, 76% detected once. The sample consisted of PBMCs. The origin of the receptors is a man aged 18 to 29 in good health and CMV-seronegative.

The chain employs TRBV19 and TRBJ2-6; 9 bases fit TRBD1. The germline V gene has CDR1 LNHDA and CDR2 SQIVND (reference sequence). The CDR3 sequence is 19 residues long. After removal of 5 bases from V and 0 bases from J, the junction contained 11 bases not matched to a gene. The CDR3 bases are TGTGCCAGTAGTCGGTTCACAGGGGGCTCCACCTCTGGGGCCAACGTCCTGACTTTC. It codes for CASSRFTGGSTSGANVLTF.

The CDR3 DNA sequence: TGCGCCAGCAGCCAAGGGGCCGGGACAAGGACCTACGAGCAGTACTTC. Amino acid sequence: CASSQGAGTRTYEQYF. The chain joins TRBV4-3 to TRBJ2-7; D is possibly TRBD1 (6 bases). Germline CDR1 reads LGHNA; CDR2 reads YSLEER. The CDR3 is 16 amino acids. Trimming removed 1 base at V and 2 bases at J, with 15 bases between.

The chain recombines TRBV6-6 with TRBJ1-2; 7 bases fit TRBD1. The CDR3 has 12 residues. The trim removed 6 bases at V and 8 bases at J, leaving 6 bases unmatched. Germline V gene data show CDR1 as MNHNY and CDR2 as SVGAGI (reference sequence). The CDR3 spells CASSRTGKGYTF. In DNA form, the CDR3 reads TGTGCCAGCAGCCGGACAGGAAAAGGCTACACCTTC.

The chain links TRBV2 to TRBJ1-2; D ambiguous. V lost 2 bases, J lost 6 bases, and 7 bases lay in between. CDR1 is SNHLY and CDR2 is FYNNEI in the germline V gene. The CDR3 totals 12 residues. The CDR3 nucleotides read TGTGCCAGCAGTGAAAGGGAGAATGGCTACACCTTC. The encoded protein is CASSERENGYTF.

The J gene is TRBJ1-1, the V gene TRBV6-5; D is uncertain. Trimming cost V 6 bases and J 6 bases, with 14 bases left between them. CDR3 length equals 13 residues. From germline, CDR1 is MNHEY and CDR2 SVGAGI. The CDR3 here is CASSIKGASEAFF. The CDR3 DNA reads as TGTGCCAGCAGCATAAAGGGAGCCTCTGAAGCTTTCTTT.

J is TRBJ1-1 and V is TRBV10-3; weak D call: TRBD1 (5 bases). V shed 0 bases and J shed 5 bases, with 10 bases lying between them. From germline, CDR1 is ENHRY and CDR2 SYGVKD. The CDR3 runs to 14 residues. CDR3 sequence (DNA): TGTGCCATCAGTGAGTCTACCCGGGGGACTGAAGCTTTCTTT. Its protein is CAISESTRGTEAFF.

The chain couples TRBV19 to TRBJ2-5; 8 bases fit TRBD1. Germline V gene sequence: CDR1 LNHDA, CDR2 SQIVND (reference sequence). The CDR3 runs 16 residues. The V segment lost 7 bases and the J segment 3 bases; nucleotides outside the gene matches: 13. The CDR3 DNA reads TGTGCCAGTAAGGCTGGTATGGACAGGGTGAAAGAGACCCAGTACTTC. Amino acids: CASKAGMDRVKETQYF.

The V call is TRBV4-3, the J call TRBJ1-4; possibly TRBD1 for D (6 bases). CDR3 length: 15 residues. CDR1 and CDR2 (germline): LGHNA, YSLEER. V dropped 1 base and J dropped 8 bases, with 14 bases sitting between them. This CDR3 is CASSQVNSDREKLFF. Written as DNA, the CDR3 is TGCGCCAGCAGCCAAGTCAACAGCGACAGGGAAAAACTGTTTTTT.

This chain links TRBV28 with TRBJ2-7; D is perhaps TRBD2 (5 bases). The CDR3 length is 13 residues. Trimming removed 6 bases at V and 5 bases at J, with 14 bases between. CDR1 and CDR2 from the germline V gene are MDHEN and SYDVKM. CDR3: CASSPIGVDEQYF. In DNA form, the CDR3 reads TGTGCCAGCAGCCCTATCGGGGTCGACGAGCAGTACTTC.

In this sample, this clone turned up once. The chain couples TRBV6-5 to TRBJ2-3, with D tentatively TRBD2 (6 bases). V was trimmed by 7 bases and J by 0 bases, leaving 11 bases between them. CDR3 length equals 14 residues. The germline gives CDR1 MNHEY, CDR2 SVGAGI. CDR3 protein: CASTAGTSTDTQYF. The CDR3 region has the DNA TGTGCCAGCACCGCTGGGACTAGCACAGATACGCAGTATTTT.

The CDR3 sequence: CASSQEGAADTQYF. CDR3 in DNA: TGCGCCAGCAGCCAAGAAGGGGCCGCAGATACGCAGTATTTT. The chain couples TRBV4-3 to TRBJ2-3, with D possibly TRBD1 on 5 matching bases. Germline CDR1 is LGHNA and CDR2 is YSLEER. Trimming removed 0 bases at V and 4 bases at J, with 8 bases between. CDR3 length: 14 amino acids.

The chain employs TRBV7-2 and TRBJ2-6; 10 bases align to TRBD1. V was pared by 5 bases and J by 0 bases, with 7 bases of the junction left unmatched. CDR1 SGHTA and CDR2 FQGNSA come from the germline V gene. CDR3 length equals 18 residues. The CDR3 here is CASSPGDRGSSGANVLTF. The CDR3 nucleotides read TGTGCCAGCAGCCCGGGGGACAGGGGCTCCTCTGGGGCCAACGTCCTGACTTTC. The full variable domain, rest sourced from reference TRBV7-2 and TRBJ2-6, is GAGVSQSPSNKVTEKGKDVELRCDPISGHTALYWYRQSLGQGLEFLIYFQGNSAPDKSGLPSDRFSAERTGGSVSTLTIQRTQQEDSAVYLCASSPGDRGSSGANVLTFGAGSRLTVL.

V is TRBV7-8 and J is TRBJ2-3, with D possibly matching TRBD2 (5 bases). The germline V gene encodes CDR1 SGHVS and CDR2 FQNEAQ. The CDR3 is 15 residues long. V dropped 5 bases and J dropped 5 bases, with 17 bases sitting between them. CDR3 in amino acids: CASSPPGSVGDTQYF. CDR3 DNA: TGTGCCAGCAGCCCCCCGGGAAGCGTGGGAGATACGCAGTATTTT.

The genes are TRBV14 and TRBJ2-7; 7 bases are shared with TRBD1. This CDR3 has 14 residues. The V gene end was trimmed by 1 base and the J gene end by 3 bases; junction bases not matched to a gene: 3. CDR1 is SGHDN, CDR2 FVKESK, per germline. The CDR3 nucleotides are TGTGCCAGCAGCCAAGGACAGGGTTTCTACGAGCAGTACTTC. Amino acid sequence: CASSQGQGFYEQYF.

The V gene is TRBV15, the J gene TRBJ2-5; D is perhaps TRBD1 or TRBD2 (5 bases each). Germline V lookup: CDR1 LNHNV, CDR2 YYDKDF (reference sequence). The CDR3 contains 13 residues. V was shortened by 5 bases and J by 5 bases, with 12 bases between the two germline ends. In DNA, the CDR3 is TGTGCCACCAGCCGAGGGGCACGTGAGACCCAGTACTTC. Amino acid sequence: CATSRGARETQYF.

This clone came up once. The chain has TRBV19 and TRBJ2-7; TRBD1 matches 7 bases. Germline trimming cut 9 bases from V and 3 bases from J; bases unmatched to any gene: 5. The CDR3 is 12 amino acids. The V gene's germline CDR1 is LNHDA and CDR2 SQIVND (reference sequence). The CDR3 DNA reads TGTGCCAGCCGGGACAGAGTCTACGAGCAGTACTTC. Amino acid sequence: CASRDRVYEQYF.

V usage is TRBV27 and J usage is TRBJ1-1; no definite D call. Germline CDR1 reads MNHEY; CDR2 reads SMNVEV (reference sequence). V lost 4 bases to trimming and J lost 3 bases, with 12 bases between them. CDR3 length: 14 residues. The CDR3 DNA is TGTGCCAGCAGTTCTCATCGGGTAGACACTGAAGCTTTCTTT. Residues: CASSSHRVDTEAFF.

The chain is built from TRBV10-3 and TRBJ2-2; 7 nucleotides line up with TRBD1. This CDR3 region has 15 residues. Germline V gene lookup returns CDR1 ENHRY and CDR2 SYGVKD. V lost 2 bases and J lost 1; bases outside the gene matches: 1. The CDR3 protein is CAISEHRGNTGELFF. DNA for the CDR3: TGTGCCATCAGTGAGCACAGGGGGAACACCGGGGAGCTGTTTTTT.